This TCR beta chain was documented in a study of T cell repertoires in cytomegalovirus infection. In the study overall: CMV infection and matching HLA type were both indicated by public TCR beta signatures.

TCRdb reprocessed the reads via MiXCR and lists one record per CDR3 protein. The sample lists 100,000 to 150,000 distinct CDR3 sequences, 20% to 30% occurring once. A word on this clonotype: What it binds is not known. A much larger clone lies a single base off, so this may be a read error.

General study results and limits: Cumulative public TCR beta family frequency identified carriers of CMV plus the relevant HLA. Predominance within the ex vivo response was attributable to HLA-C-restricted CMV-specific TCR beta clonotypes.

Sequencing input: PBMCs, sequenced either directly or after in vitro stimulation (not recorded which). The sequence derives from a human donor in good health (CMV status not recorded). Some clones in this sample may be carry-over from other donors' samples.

CDR3 residues: CASSYNEQIF. The CDR3, as DNA: TGTGCCAGCAGCTACAATGAGCAGATCTTC. V is TRBV7-2 and J is TRBJ2-1; unclear D gene. The length of the CDR3 is 10 residues. Germline assignment: CDR1 SGHTA and CDR2 FQGNSA.